The 5 T cell receptor beta chains below all came from one sample that was sequenced in a study of T cell responses to AZD1222 COVID-19 vaccine (dated by TCRdb to 2020 to 2022). Library preparation employed the immunoSEQ multiplex PCR assay. Here the immuneACCESS table is served through TCRdb, limited to in-frame sequences with V and J called. Missing clones are a known gap in these copies; in checked studies unresolved V genes cover under half, and the rest lacks a known reason. The sample has under 200,000 clones on record, 85% to 95% of them singletons. Together, the top ten hold approximately 0.64% of the sample. What the time point label conveys for this sample: baseline before first vaccination. The input for sequencing was peripheral blood, taken on day 0 of AZD1222 vaccination. These receptors came from an adult in good health.

The chain uses TRBV11-3 and TRBJ2-1, with a possible D match to TRBD1 (5 bases). Deletions cut 8 bases from V and 4 bases from J, with 21 bases between. The CDR3 is 16 residues long. Germline values: CDR1 SGHNT, CDR2 YENEEA. The CDR3 DNA sequence: TGTGCCAGCTCCTACCAGGGCGCTGGAACTTACAATGAGCAGTTCTTC. Protein product: CASSYQGAGTYNEQFF.

As DNA, the CDR3 is TGTGCCAGCGGCGCTGAAGAGCCAAAAGCTTTCTTT. As protein: CASGAEEPKAFF. The V gene is TRBV11-2, the J gene TRBJ1-1; D not certain. Trimming removed 8 bases from V and 9 bases from J, with 16 bases in between. Germline CDR1 reads SGHAT; CDR2 reads FQNNGV. The CDR3 extends over 12 amino acids.

The chain combines TRBV19 with TRBJ2-7; D not resolved. Germline-derived CDR1 and CDR2 are LNHDA and SQIVND (reference sequence). V shed 4 bases and J shed 2 bases, with 9 bases lying between them. The CDR3 is 13 residues long. The CDR3 loop reads CASSNGWPYEQYF. As DNA, the CDR3 is TGTGCCAGTAGTAACGGGTGGCCCTACGAGCAGTACTTC.

The chain combines TRBV5-1 with TRBJ1-2; D not resolved. V was shortened by 0 bases and J by 2 bases, with 8 bases between the two germline ends. This CDR3 has 14 residues. Germline values: CDR1 SGHRS, CDR2 YFSETQ. The CDR3 loop is CASSLEKGNYGYTF. CDR3 DNA sequence: TGCGCCAGCAGCTTGGAGAAAGGGAACTATGGCTACACCTTC.

The chain combines TRBV20-1 with TRBJ2-3, with 7 bases matching TRBD1. This CDR3 has 16 residues. The J segment lost 2 bases and the V segment lost 3 bases, leaving 11 bases of the junction unmatched. Germline CDR1 DFQATT, CDR2 SNEGSKA (reference sequence). The CDR3 bases are TGCAGTGCTAGTCCGATTCCCGGGACAGCCACAGATACGCAGTATTTT. Amino acids: CSASPIPGTATDTQYF.